This TCR beta chain came from a study of a mutant IDH1 vaccine in newly diagnosed glioma. Study as a whole: Treated patients had a mean age of 40.4 years and an approximately 62% male, about 40% female split.

A remark on this clone: The junction does not match germline at one end; this may be a read error. The same CDR3 can be traced to other DNA sequences in this sample.

The method was immunoSEQ multiplex PCR; TCRdb's version includes in-frame clones alone and lacks a portion of them. In the table there are over 75,000 clones, over 85% of which are singletons. Germline V gene data show CDR1 as SGHRS and CDR2 as YFSETQ. The CDR3 has 13 residues. Noted time point: baseline, week 1 (first vaccination visit). Treatment of the sample: pre-vaccination baseline after standard-of-care therapy. Specimen: PBMCs, collected from a glioma patient treated with radiotherapy, temozolomide or both. This receptor was identified in a woman between 45 and 60 years old with glioma. The chain is built from TRBV5-1 and TRBJ1-5, with 7 bases aligning to TRBD1. For the CDR3, the DNA is TGTGCCAGCAGCCTTGACAGGGATCAGCCCCAGCATTTT. It encodes CASSLDRDQPQHF.